This TCR beta chain is drawn from a study of blood T cell repertoires in COVID-19. Background on the study: T cells, B-cell-depleted T cells, or PBMCs provided the cDNA or gDNA that served as material.

This CDR3 has 18 residues. Germline V gives CDR1 SGHVS, CDR2 FNYEAQ. Trimming removed 5 bases from V and 2 bases from J, with 19 bases in between. Here immunoSEQ multiplex PCR was the method, and the copy in TCRdb shows in-frame clones only, minus some. This table holds 300,000 to 350,000 clones, 80% to 95% found once. The source material was peripheral blood. J is TRBJ2-6 and V is TRBV7-6, with D possibly TRBD1 on 6 matching bases. This receptor was identified in a woman aged 25 to 39 with COVID-19, enrolled during active disease. The CDR3 loop is CASSRLPETGTGANVLTF. CDR3 sequence (DNA): TGTGCCAGCAGCCGATTACCTGAAACAGGGACTGGGGCCAACGTCCTGACTTTC.